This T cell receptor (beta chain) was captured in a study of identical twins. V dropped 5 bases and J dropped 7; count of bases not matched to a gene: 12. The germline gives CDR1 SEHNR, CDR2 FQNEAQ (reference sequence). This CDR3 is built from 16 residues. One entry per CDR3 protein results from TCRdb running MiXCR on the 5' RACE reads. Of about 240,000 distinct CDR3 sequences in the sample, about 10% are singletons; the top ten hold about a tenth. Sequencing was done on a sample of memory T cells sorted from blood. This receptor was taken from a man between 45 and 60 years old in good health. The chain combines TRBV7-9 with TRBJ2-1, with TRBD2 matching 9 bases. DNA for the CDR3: TGTGCCAGCAGCGAAATGGATTGGCGGGAGGGTAATGAGCAGTTCTTC. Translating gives CASSEMDWREGNEQFF.